This T cell receptor (beta chain) is drawn from a study of T cell repertoires in cytomegalovirus infection. Turning to the study itself: Both a matching HLA type and CMV infection were indicated by public TCR beta signatures.

The CDR3 totals 11 residues, both ends included. Ten or more counts support this clonotype. The antigen remains unidentified. The conserved phenylalanine or tryptophan normally closing the CDR3 is absent here, so this likely arose from a read error. The DNA is left out, because the CDR3 cannot be placed on it with certainty; the CDR3 is given as TCRdb lists it. Study-wide results and limits: CMV-specific TCR beta clonotypes restricted by HLA-C dominated the ex vivo response.

TCRdb independently ran MiXCR on the reads; one entry per CDR3 protein. The sample has roughly 240,000 distinct CDR3 sequences; under 8.5% are singletons. The source material was PBMCs. This clonotype originated in a human donor in good health (CMV status not recorded). Some clones in this sample may be carry-over from other donors' samples. The V and J genes are TRBV12-3 or TRBV12-4 and TRBJ1-1; TRBD1, as called in the table, went unchecked against the DNA. CDR3 amino acids: CASSLGDRVIC.